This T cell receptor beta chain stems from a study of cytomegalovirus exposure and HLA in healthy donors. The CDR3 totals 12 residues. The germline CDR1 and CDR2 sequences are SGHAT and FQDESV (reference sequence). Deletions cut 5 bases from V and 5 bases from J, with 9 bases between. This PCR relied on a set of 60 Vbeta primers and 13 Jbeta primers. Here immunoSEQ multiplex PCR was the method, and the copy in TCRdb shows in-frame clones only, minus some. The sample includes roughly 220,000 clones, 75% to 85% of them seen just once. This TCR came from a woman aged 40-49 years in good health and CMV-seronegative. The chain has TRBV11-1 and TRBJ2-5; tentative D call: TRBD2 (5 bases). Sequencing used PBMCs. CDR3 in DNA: TGTGCCAGCAGCCCCACGGGGGAGACCCAGTACTTC. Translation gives CASSPTGETQYF. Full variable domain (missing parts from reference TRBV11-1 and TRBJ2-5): EAEVAQSPRYKITEKSQAVAFWCDPISGHATLYWYRQILGQGPELLVQFQDESVVDDSQLPKDRFSAERLKGVDSTLKIQPAELGDSAMYLCASSPTGETQYFGPGTRLLVL.